Here is one T cell receptor beta chain with its context. These data originate in a study of OX40 agonist ivuxolimab in advanced cancers. In the study overall: Across the patients, intravenous ivuxolimab was delivered every 2 weeks at 0.01 to 10 mg/kg.

Germline CDR1 reads MGHRA; CDR2 reads YSYEKL. This CDR3 region has 15 residues. V gave up 4 bases and J gave up 3 bases, with 16 bases separating them. The table came from immunoSEQ multiplex PCR; TCRdb's copy has only in-frame clones and leaves some out. The repertoire holds 30,000 to 40,000 clones, with 80% to 85% as singletons. This TCR came from an adult with an advanced solid tumor such as melanoma, head and neck, liver or kidney cancer. The chain uses TRBV4-1 and TRBJ2-7; the D is unclear. Specimen: CD4+ or CD8+ T cells sorted from blood, collected in a trial of the OX40 agonist ivuxolimab. Written as DNA, the CDR3 is TGCGCCAGCAGCCCCATTGGTGAGTCTGACTACGAGCAGTACTTC. Its translation is CASSPIGESDYEQYF.